This T cell receptor (beta chain) appears in the sequencing data of a study of cytomegalovirus exposure and HLA in healthy donors (dated by TCRdb to about 2017). Background on the whole study: A later analysis indicated that the roughly 120 validation repertoires were generated on the platform also employed for the 700 or so repertoires of the first cohort. The aim of the study was to test whether cataloging public T cell receptors could identify signatures of past pathogen exposure. Along with the approximately 600-subject first cohort, a separate validation cohort of about 110 different subjects was used. To predict cytomegalovirus infection status, the study brought together high-throughput TCR immunosequencing, statistical association of individual TCRs with disease status, and machine learning. The paper's findings and limits, for the study overall: It was suggested by the authors that the approach could potentially be generalized to other disease states and immunological phenotypes. In both the original and validation cohorts, the classifier was reported to diagnose cytomegalovirus status with high specificity and sensitivity. The study gave a list of 150 to 200 TCR beta chains associated with cytomegalovirus. Three of the identified cytomegalovirus-associated TCR beta chains were confirmed in vitro to be specific for cytomegalovirus antigens. A later analysis had no HLA typing for the validation cohort, so co-occurrence there was scored across all 110 or so repertoires. Most TCR sequences were seen in very few donors, while some public TCRs were found in many individuals. A later analysis found that TCRs clustered in the first cohort also tended to co-occur in the roughly 120 validation repertoires, with 94% of cluster scores above 0.

Via the germline V gene, CDR1 is SGHTA and CDR2 FQGNSA. V sheds 2 bases and J sheds 4 bases, leaving 8 bases between their ends. The CDR3 runs 14 residues from the cysteine to the phenylalanine. Only the CDR3 DNA stays, 42 bases, in frame from base 1. In regard to this clone: This receptor's antigen is unknown. Base qualities are missing; no much larger clone stands one base away.

Library preparation employed the immunoSEQ multiplex PCR assay. Turning to the authors' computational methods: A statistical classification framework was built to diagnose cytomegalovirus status from the catalog of TCR beta chain sequences. TCRdb carries this immuneACCESS record with in-frame sequences only. Its versions omit some clonotypes, under half of them owing to an unresolved V gene in the studies checked, with the rest unexplained. The DNA gave D and trimming, while V, J and clone size come from that table. This sample comprises roughly 50,000 clones, more than 90% of them detected only once. 1% to 1.2% of the sample is held by the ten biggest clonotypes. The donors belonged to the validation cohort of around 120 subjects, which was separate from the roughly 670-subject first cohort.

Sequencing input: PBMCs. The sequence derives from a young man in good health and CMV-seronegative. Recombination linked TRBV7-2 to TRBJ1-4, with an unclear D gene assignment. The DNA sequence is as follows: TGTGCCAGCAGCTTAAGTTACAGTAATGAAAAACTGTTTTTT. This translates into CASSLSYSNEKLFF.